Below, 30 T cell receptor beta chains from the same sample are listed, as sequenced in a study of control samples from healthy donors and cancer patients. Sequenced by immunoSEQ multiplex PCR; TCRdb stores in-frame clones only, minus some. The repertoire holds 100,000 to 150,000 clones, with around 90% as singletons. Sequenced input: blood. These receptors were obtained from a man aged 18 to 29 in good health.

The V call is TRBV9, the J call TRBJ1-2; D gene ambiguous. CDR3 length: 14 residues. The germline V gene has CDR1 SGDLS and CDR2 YYNGEE. Trimming took 2 bases from V and 4 from J, leaving 12 bases between them. CDR3 in DNA: TGTGCCAGCAGCGTCGGAGGAACTTCCTATGGCTACACCTTC. The encoded protein is CASSVGGTSYGYTF.

V and J are TRBV29-1 and TRBJ2-5, with no clear D. The CDR3 is made up of 11 amino acids. The V end was cut by 5 bases, the J end by 5 bases, with 9 bases between. Germline lookup yields CDR1 SQVTM and CDR2 ANQGSEA. CDR3 amino acids: CSVSLGETQYF. CDR3 in DNA: TGCAGCGTTTCCCTTGGGGAGACCCAGTACTTC. The complete variable domain, with remaining parts taken from reference TRBV29-1 and TRBJ2-5, reads SAVISQKPSRDICQRGTSLTIQCQVDSQVTMMFWYRQQPGQSLTLIATANQGSEATYESGFVIDKFPISRPNLTFSTLTVSNMSPEDSSIYLCSVSLGETQYFGPGTRLLVL.

The chain combines TRBV9 with TRBJ2-5, with D perhaps being TRBD1 or TRBD2 (5 bases each). The CDR3 is 14 residues long. The ends were cut back, 4 bases at V and 5 bases at J, with 15 bases in the middle. The germline gives CDR1 SGDLS, CDR2 YYNGEE. CDR3 nucleotides: TGTGCCAGCAGCCTAACCGGGACCGGGGAGACCCAGTACTTC. It is translated as CASSLTGTGETQYF. The full variable domain, with the rest looked up from reference TRBV9 and TRBJ2-5, is DSGVTQTPKHLITATGQRVTLRCSPRSGDLSVYWYQQSLDQGLQFLIQYYNGEERAKGNILERFSAQQFPDLHSELNLSSLELGDSALYFCASSLTGTGETQYFGPGTRLLVL.

This clone was counted a single time. The chain links TRBV7-9 to TRBJ1-6; D gene unclear. This CDR3 is built from 14 residues. V was clipped by 7 bases and J by 9 bases, with 16 bases between them. Germline CDR1 and CDR2: SEHNR and FQNEAQ (reference sequence). Here the CDR3 reads CASTHLVQSSPLHF. The DNA of the CDR3 is TGTGCCAGCACCCACTTGGTCCAGAGTTCACCCCTCCACTTT.

The chain joins TRBV4-3 to TRBJ2-2, with D perhaps matching TRBD2 (5 bases). The CDR3 has 13 residues. Germline V lookup: CDR1 LGHNA, CDR2 YSLEER. Trimming pared 1 base from V and 7 bases from J, leaving 7 bases between. CDR3 amino acids: CASSQAGFGELFF. The CDR3 bases are TGCGCCAGCAGCCAAGCGGGGTTCGGGGAGCTGTTTTTT.

The chain combines TRBV11-3 with TRBJ2-7; no clear D. Germline CDR1 and CDR2: SGHNT and YENEEA. Trimming left V 1 base short and J 4 bases short, with 8 bases between. This CDR3 is built from 13 residues. CDR3: CASSLVAFYEQYV. The CDR3 DNA follows: TGTGCCAGCAGCTTAGTAGCCTTTTACGAGCAGTACGTC.

The genes are TRBV27 and TRBJ2-3; TRBD2 agrees at 10 bases. The CDR3 covers 14 residues. Germline CDR1 MNHEY, CDR2 SMNVEV (reference sequence). V shed 7 bases and J 7 bases; nucleotides not matched to a gene: 8. The CDR3: CASMVLAGDHTQYF. Here the CDR3 DNA reads TGTGCCAGCATGGTGCTAGCGGGAGACCATACGCAGTATTTT.

The sample holds one count of this clone. CDR3 nucleotides: TGTGCCAGCAGCCCCGGAGGGACAGCCCATGGCTACACCTTC. Protein sequence: CASSPGGTAHGYTF. J is TRBJ1-2 and V is TRBV7-3; 7 nucleotides match TRBD1. From germline, CDR1 is SGHTA and CDR2 FQGTGA. The V gene end was trimmed by 5 bases and the J gene end by 6 bases; junction bases not matched to a gene: 9. The CDR3 contains 14 residues.

The J gene is TRBJ2-5, the V gene TRBV5-5, with D possibly matching TRBD2 (5 bases). This CDR3 is built from 14 residues. The ends were cut back, 1 base at V and 5 bases at J, with 12 bases in the middle. CDR1 and CDR2 from the germline V gene are SGHKS and YYEKEE (reference sequence). The CDR3 loop is CASSLLEGPETQYF. The CDR3 DNA reads as TGTGCCAGCAGCTTGCTCGAGGGTCCGGAGACCCAGTACTTC. The full variable domain, in which reference TRBV5-5 and TRBJ2-5 provide the parts outside the CDR3, is DAGVTQSPTHLIKTRGQQVTLRCSPISGHKSVSWYQQVLGQGPQFIFQYYEKEERGRGNFPDRFSARQFPNYSSELNVNALLLGDSALYLCASSLLEGPETQYFGPGTRLLVL.

This sequence joins TRBV6-6 and TRBJ2-1; D gene ambiguous. CDR3 length: 15 residues. Germline CDR1 and CDR2: MNHNY and SVGAGI (reference sequence). V lost 5 bases and J 8 bases, leaving 19 bases between the germline ends. The CDR3 coding sequence is TGTGCCAGCAGTCCCTATACGACCAGTAACGATGAGCAGTTCTTC. Translated: CASSPYTTSNDEQFF.

The genes are TRBV4-3 and TRBJ2-1; TRBD2 matches at 13 bases. The CDR3 extends over 17 amino acids. V gave up 3 bases and J gave up 4 bases; unmatched junction bases: 6. Germline V lookup: CDR1 LGHNA, CDR2 YSLEER. In DNA, the CDR3 is TGCGCCAGCAGCCAGGCCGGGACTAGCGGGGCATACAATGAGCAGTTCTTC. Protein: CASSQAGTSGAYNEQFF.

The V gene is TRBV5-1, the J gene TRBJ2-7; no firm D call. V gave up 1 base and J gave up 3 bases, with 8 bases separating them. The CDR3 is made up of 13 amino acids. Germline V CDR1 and CDR2: SGHRS, YFSETQ. CDR3 DNA: TGCGCCAGCAGCTTGCCGGACCTCTACGAGCAGTACTTC. Translation: CASSLPDLYEQYF.

This chain links TRBV11-3 with TRBJ2-5; D gene ambiguous. This CDR3 is built from 14 residues. V lost 3 bases to trimming and J lost 0 bases, with 8 bases between them. In germline, CDR1 is SGHNT, CDR2 YENEEA. The CDR3 loop reads CASSFTTYQETQYF. CDR3 bases: TGTGCCAGCAGCTTCACTACGTACCAAGAGACCCAGTACTTC.

This chain uses TRBV5-1 with TRBJ2-5, with D perhaps TRBD1 (5 bases). The CDR3 totals 16 residues. CDR1 is SGHRS and CDR2 is YFSETQ in the germline V gene. Trimming removed 0 bases from V and 3 bases from J, with 15 bases in between. CDR3 nucleotides: TGCGCCAGCAGCTTGGGGACAAGACAGAGTGAAGAGACCCAGTACTTC. Protein: CASSLGTRQSEETQYF.

Points on this clone: An end of the junction does not agree with germline; a read error may underlie this. Different DNA sequences within this sample yield the same CDR3. This chain joins TRBV3-1 (or the pseudogene TRBV3-2) and TRBJ1-5; a weak D match, TRBD1 (6 bases). The CDR3 covers 14 residues. The germline V gene encodes CDR1 LGHDT and CDR2 YNNKEL (reference sequence). The CDR3 region has the DNA TGTGCCAGTAGCCAAGAAGGGGGTAATCAGCCCCAGCATTTT. It specifies CASSQEGGNQPQHF.

The chain recombines TRBV27 with TRBJ1-5, with D uncertain. CDR1 and CDR2 (germline): MNHEY, SMNVEV (reference sequence). The CDR3 runs 14 residues. V was shortened by 8 bases and J by 6 bases, with 17 bases between the two germline ends. The CDR3 bases are TGTGCCAGCGCGTACGGACGGTTGTCTCAGCCCCAGCATTTT. Translation gives CASAYGRLSQPQHF.

The gene calls are TRBV19 and TRBJ1-5, with 8 bases fitting TRBD1. The length of the CDR3 is 14 residues. The germline V gene has CDR1 LNHDA and CDR2 SQIVND (reference sequence). With 10 bases clipped from V and 2 bases from J, the junction kept 7 bases outside the gene matches. CDR3: CATQGAGGNQPQHF. The CDR3 DNA follows: TGTGCCACCCAGGGGGCGGGTGGCAATCAGCCCCAGCATTTT.

The V and J genes are TRBV6-5 and TRBJ2-2; D gene uncertain. The ends were cut back, 2 bases at V and 3 bases at J, with 7 bases in the middle. Germline lookup yields CDR1 MNHEY and CDR2 SVGAGI. The CDR3 runs 14 residues. The CDR3 DNA is TGTGCCAGCAGTTACAGCCGGGACACCGGGGAGCTGTTTTTT. It yields the protein CASSYSRDTGELFF.

This clone has just a few counts. J is TRBJ1-1 and V is TRBV7-9; the D is unclear. Germline CDR1 is SEHNR and CDR2 is FQNEAQ (reference sequence). V shed 6 bases and J shed 2 bases, with 19 bases lying between them. The CDR3 loop spans 16 amino acids. CDR3 DNA: TGTGCCAGCAGTCAATTCGGAGCAGGACTAAACACTGAAGCTTTCTTT. Residues: CASSQFGAGLNTEAFF.

This chain uses TRBV28 with TRBJ2-4; 7 bases match TRBD2. The CDR3 spans 15 residues. Germline V CDR1 and CDR2: MDHEN, SYDVKM. Trimming cost V 3 bases and J 3 bases; bases outside gene matches: 5. This CDR3 is CASSFRAGVKNIQYF. CDR3 nucleotides: TGTGCCAGCAGTTTTCGGGCGGGGGTCAAAAACATTCAGTACTTC. Variable domain in full (rest from reference TRBV28 and TRBJ2-4): DVKVTQSSRYLVKRTGEKVFLECVQDMDHENMFWYRQDPGLGLRLIYFSYDVKMKEKGDIPEGYSVSREKKERFSLILESASTNQTSMYLCASSFRAGVKNIQYFGAGTRLSVL.

The V and J genes are TRBV10-3 and TRBJ1-1; no reliable D call. V shed 3 bases and J shed 1 base, with 6 bases lying between them. Germline V gene lookup returns CDR1 ENHRY and CDR2 SYGVKD. This CDR3 spans 13 amino acids. The CDR3 sequence is CAISDLGNTEAFF. The CDR3 DNA reads as TGTGCCATCAGTGATTTGGGGAACACTGAAGCTTTCTTT.

This rearrangement joins TRBV6-1 to TRBJ2-7, with D tentatively TRBD1 (5 bases). The CDR3 is made up of 16 amino acids. Germline V gene lookup returns CDR1 MNHNS and CDR2 SASEGT. The V end was cut by 2 bases, the J end by 0 bases, with 14 bases between. The CDR3 loop is CASSESGQGSSYEQYV. As DNA, the CDR3 is TGTGCCAGCAGTGAAAGTGGGCAGGGTAGCTCCTACGAGCAGTACGTC.

This clone has just one count. The chain recombines TRBV6-2 or TRBV6-3 with TRBJ2-5, with D perhaps matching TRBD2 (5 bases). The germline gives CDR1 MNHEY, CDR2 SVGEGT. Trimming left V 6 bases short and J 5 bases short, with 13 bases between. This CDR3 region has 13 residues. CDR3 sequence (DNA): TGTGCCAGCAGCCGACATACGGGGGAGACCCAGTACTTC. Amino acid sequence: CASSRHTGETQYF.

The V gene is TRBV19, the J gene TRBJ1-6; a weak D match, TRBD1 (5 bases). The CDR3 length is 16 residues. The V end lost 3 bases, the J end lost 12 bases, and 21 bases lay between the germline ends. Germline V gives CDR1 LNHDA, CDR2 SQIVND (reference sequence). CDR3: CASSIDPGAGRGPLHF. CDR3 coding DNA: TGTGCCAGTAGTATCGACCCCGGGGCAGGACGGGGACCCCTCCACTTT.

This clone is a singleton in its sample. The rearrangement uses TRBV16 and TRBJ2-7; D is unclear. Trimming removed 8 bases from V and 3 bases from J, with 14 bases in between. The V gene's germline CDR1 is KGHSY and CDR2 FQNENV. The CDR3 runs to 13 residues. CDR3 region: CASSPRPIYEQYF. The CDR3 bases are TGTGCCAGCTCCCCGCGCCCAATCTACGAGCAGTACTTC.

The rearrangement joins TRBV12-3 or TRBV12-4 to TRBJ1-2; D is ambiguous. The CDR3 has 13 residues. Trimming shortened V by 3 bases and J by 8 bases, and 13 bases separated the two germline ends. The CDR3 DNA sequence: TGTGCCAGCAGTTTTCTCGGCTCGGGAGGCTACACCTTC. This translates into CASSFLGSGGYTF.

The V gene is TRBV3-1 (or the pseudogene TRBV3-2), the J gene TRBJ2-7, with a tentative D call TRBD1 (5 bases). V was pared by 0 bases and J by 3 bases, with 21 bases between. CDR1 and CDR2 (germline): LGHDT, YNNKEL (reference sequence). The CDR3 contains 18 residues. The CDR3 nucleotides read TGTGCCAGCAGCCAAGATCGAAGGGGTGGAATCGCATTCTACGAGCAGTACTTC. It is translated as CASSQDRRGGIAFYEQYF.

In DNA form, the CDR3 reads TGTGCCAGCAGTTTACAGGGGGCGGTCGATCAGCCCCAGCATTTT. As protein: CASSLQGAVDQPQHF. The chain is built from TRBV28 and TRBJ1-5, with TRBD1 matching 8 bases. Trimming removed 2 bases from V and 5 bases from J; junction bases left unmatched: 5. The germline gives CDR1 MDHEN, CDR2 SYDVKM. This CDR3 comprises 15 residues.

V usage is TRBV14 and J usage is TRBJ1-1, with 10 bases identical to TRBD1. V was pared by 1 base and J by 14 bases, with 13 bases of the junction left unmatched. The CDR3 contains 15 residues. Germline V gene data show CDR1 as SGHDN and CDR2 as FVKESK. CDR3 nucleotide sequence: TGTGCCAGCAGCCAAGCCGGCGGGACAGGGGCCCTTCTCTTCTTT. Protein: CASSQAGGTGALLFF.

This chain connects TRBV28 to TRBJ2-1, with D tentatively TRBD1 or TRBD2 (5 bases each). This CDR3 has 14 residues. Trimming took 7 bases from V and 8 from J, leaving 18 bases between them. CDR1 is MDHEN and CDR2 is SYDVKM in the germline V gene. CDR3 coding DNA: TGTGCCAGCATGGAACGGGGCGAAGTCCATGAGCAGTTCTTC. It yields the protein CASMERGEVHEQFF.